This passage covers 12 T cell receptor beta chains from one sample sequenced in a study of cytomegalovirus exposure and HLA in healthy donors. PCR used 60 Vbeta primers and 13 Jbeta primers. Profiled with immunoSEQ multiplex PCR; TCRdb holds only in-frame clones, not every one. The data show 150,000 to 200,000 clones, with 75% to 90% seen just once and roughly 6% held by the top ten. Sample: PBMCs. Receptors were obtained from a man aged 40-50 years in good health and CMV-seropositive.

The CDR3 loop is CASSPARLNTGELFF. The CDR3 bases are TGCGCCAGCAGCCCCGCGCGGCTGAACACCGGGGAGCTGTTTTTT. V usage is TRBV4-1 and J usage is TRBJ2-2; D gene ambiguous. V lost 4 bases, J lost 1 base, and 10 bases lay in between. Per the germline V gene, CDR1 is MGHRA and CDR2 is YSYEKL. The CDR3 covers 15 residues.

The genes are TRBV28 and TRBJ1-2; the D is unclear. V lost 3 bases, J lost 4 bases, and 9 bases lay in between. Germline loops: CDR1 MDHEN, CDR2 SYDVKM. The CDR3 loop spans 13 amino acids. The CDR3: CASSFGVAYGYTF. DNA of the CDR3: TGTGCCAGCAGTTTCGGGGTTGCCTATGGCTACACCTTC.

This chain connects TRBV7-3 to TRBJ2-7; TRBD1 matches 8 bases. There are 13 residues in the CDR3. The germline V gene encodes CDR1 SGHTA and CDR2 FQGTGA. V shed 3 bases, J shed 6 bases, and the junction held 4 bases outside the gene matches. CDR3 nucleotide sequence: TGTGCCAGCAGCTTGTATACAGGGGGCGAGCAGTACTTC. It codes for CASSLYTGGEQYF.

The V and J genes are TRBV7-8 and TRBJ1-1; possibly TRBD1 for D (5 bases). Trimming took 8 bases from V and 0 from J, leaving 13 bases between them. Germline V gene data show CDR1 as SGHVS and CDR2 as FQNEAQ. The CDR3 extends over 14 amino acids. The CDR3 nucleotides read TGTGCCAGCGGCAGGGTACGGATGAACACTGAAGCTTTCTTT. It yields the protein CASGRVRMNTEAFF. Looking up the rest from reference TRBV7-8 and TRBJ1-1 gives the full variable domain: GAGVSQSPRYKVAKRGQDVALRCDPISGHVSLFWYQQALGQGPEFLTYFQNEAQLDKSGLPSDRFFAERPEGSVSTLKIQRTQQEDSAVYLCASGRVRMNTEAFFGQGTRLTVV.

The V call is TRBV5-1, the J call TRBJ2-2; 7 bases match TRBD1. V lost 0 bases and J lost 1; bases outside the gene matches: 15. The CDR3 covers 20 residues. Germline assignment: CDR1 SGHRS and CDR2 YFSETQ. The CDR3 region is CASSLAGSVQTGQNTGELFF. The CDR3 region has the DNA TGCGCCAGCAGCTTGGCGGGGTCTGTGCAGACAGGGCAGAACACCGGGGAGCTGTTTTTT.

V usage is TRBV7-3 and J usage is TRBJ2-1; no clear D gene. CDR3 length: 16 amino acids. V was cut by 0 bases and J by 4 bases, with 13 bases left in between. Looked up from germline, CDR1 is SGHTA and CDR2 is FQGTGA. The DNA of the CDR3 is TGTGCCAGCAGCTTAACGCCGGCGTGGGCGTACAATGAGCAGTTCTTC. It specifies CASSLTPAWAYNEQFF.

The rearrangement joins TRBV18 to TRBJ2-2; 8 bases map to TRBD2. Germline-derived CDR1 and CDR2 are KGHSH and LQKENI. V lost 0 bases and J lost 4; bases outside the gene matches: 1. The CDR3 runs to 15 residues. The CDR3 sequence: CASSPPSGGTGELFF. The CDR3 DNA reads TGTGCCAGCTCACCACCAAGCGGGGGCACCGGGGAGCTGTTTTTT.

This clone was seen just once. In DNA form, the CDR3 reads TGCGCCAGCAGCCCCGGGACTAGCGGCTTGAGCTCCTACGAGCAGTACTTC. This encodes CASSPGTSGLSSYEQYF. The chain combines TRBV4-1 with TRBJ2-7; 11 bases align to TRBD2. Germline CDR1 and CDR2: MGHRA and YSYEKL. CDR3 length: 17 residues. Losses at the gene ends were 4 bases for V and 0 bases for J; bases not matched to a gene: 8.

Comments on this clone: At one of its ends the junction is not consistent with the germline gene, which may arise from a read error. The chain employs TRBV7-9 and TRBJ2-6; unclear D gene. This CDR3 is built from 18 residues. Germline lookup yields CDR1 SEHNR and CDR2 FQNEAQ (reference sequence). The CDR3 DNA reads TGTTCCAGCAGCTTAGTATCGCGGCAGATCTCTGGGGCCAACGTCCTGACTTTC. Its translation: CSSSLVSRQISGANVLTF.

The chain joins TRBV5-4 to TRBJ2-3; D gene unclear. The CDR3 length is 14 residues. V was clipped by 5 bases and J by 0 bases, with 10 bases between them. Germline CDR1 SGHNT, CDR2 YYREEE (reference sequence). The DNA of the CDR3 is TGTGCCAGCAGTTTTACAGCTAGCACAGATACGCAGTATTTT. It specifies CASSFTASTDTQYF.

V is TRBV2 and J is TRBJ1-1; D gene unclear. In germline, CDR1 is SNHLY, CDR2 FYNNEI. With 0 bases removed from V and 5 bases from J, the gap between germline ends came to 13 bases. The CDR3 runs 15 residues. CDR3: CASSEADEVWTEAFF. The CDR3 DNA is TGTGCCAGCAGTGAAGCGGATGAGGTGTGGACTGAAGCTTTCTTT.

In its sample, this clone was seen a few times. V and J are TRBV5-1 and TRBJ2-5; D is ambiguous. The CDR3 contains 13 residues. Germline CDR1 SGHRS, CDR2 YFSETQ. The ends were cut back, 0 bases at V and 2 bases at J, with 5 bases in the middle. CDR3 DNA: TGCGCCAGCAGCTTGGTATCTCAAGAGACCCAGTACTTC. Protein product: CASSLVSQETQYF. The variable domain in full, completed from reference TRBV5-1 and TRBJ2-5, reads KAGVTQTPRYLIKTRGQQVTLSCSPISGHRSVSWYQQTPGQGLQFLFEYFSETQRNKGNFPGRFSGRQFSNSRSEMNVSTLELGDSALYLCASSLVSQETQYFGPGTRLLVL.